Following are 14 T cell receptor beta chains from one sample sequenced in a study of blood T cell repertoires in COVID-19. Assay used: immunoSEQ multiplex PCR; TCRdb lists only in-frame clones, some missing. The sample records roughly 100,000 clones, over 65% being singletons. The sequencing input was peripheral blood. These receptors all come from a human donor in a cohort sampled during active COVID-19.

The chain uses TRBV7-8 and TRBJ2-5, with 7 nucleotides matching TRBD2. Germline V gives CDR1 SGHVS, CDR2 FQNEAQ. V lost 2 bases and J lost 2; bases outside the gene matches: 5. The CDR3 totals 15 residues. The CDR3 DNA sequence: TGTGCCAGCAGCTTAACTAGCGCGACACAAGAGACCCAGTACTTC. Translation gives CASSLTSATQETQYF.

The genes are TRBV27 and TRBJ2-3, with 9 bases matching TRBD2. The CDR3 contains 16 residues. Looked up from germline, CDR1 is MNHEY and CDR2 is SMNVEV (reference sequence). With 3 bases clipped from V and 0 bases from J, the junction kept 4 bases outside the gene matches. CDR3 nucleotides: TGTGCCAGCAGTTTGAGTCTAGCGGGGAGCACAGATACGCAGTATTTT. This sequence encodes CASSLSLAGSTDTQYF.

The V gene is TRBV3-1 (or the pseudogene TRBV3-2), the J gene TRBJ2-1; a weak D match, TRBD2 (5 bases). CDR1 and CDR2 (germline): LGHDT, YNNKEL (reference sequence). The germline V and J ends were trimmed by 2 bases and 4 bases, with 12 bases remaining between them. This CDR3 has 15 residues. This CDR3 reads CASSQRAGRYNEQFF. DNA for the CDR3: TGTGCCAGCAGCCAACGGGCGGGCAGGTACAATGAGCAGTTCTTC.

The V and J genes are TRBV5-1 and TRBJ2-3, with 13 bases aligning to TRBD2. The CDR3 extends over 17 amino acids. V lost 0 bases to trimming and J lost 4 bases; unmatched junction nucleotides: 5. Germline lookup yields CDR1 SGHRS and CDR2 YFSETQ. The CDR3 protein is CASSLGSTSGGADTQYF. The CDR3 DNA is TGCGCCAGCAGCTTGGGCTCTACTAGCGGGGGGGCAGATACGCAGTATTTT.

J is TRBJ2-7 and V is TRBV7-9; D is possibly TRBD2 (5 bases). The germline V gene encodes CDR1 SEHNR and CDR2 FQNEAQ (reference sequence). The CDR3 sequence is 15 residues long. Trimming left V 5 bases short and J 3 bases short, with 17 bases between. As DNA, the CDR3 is TGTGCCAGCAGCCCAGGAGGAGTTTCCATCTACGAGCAGTACTTC. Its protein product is CASSPGGVSIYEQYF. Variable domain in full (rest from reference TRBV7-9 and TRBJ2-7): DTGVSQNPRHKITKRGQNVTFRCDPISEHNRLYWYRQTLGQGPEFLTYFQNEAQLEKSRLLSDRFSAERPKGSFSTLEIQRTEQGDSAMYLCASSPGGVSIYEQYFGPGTRLTVT.

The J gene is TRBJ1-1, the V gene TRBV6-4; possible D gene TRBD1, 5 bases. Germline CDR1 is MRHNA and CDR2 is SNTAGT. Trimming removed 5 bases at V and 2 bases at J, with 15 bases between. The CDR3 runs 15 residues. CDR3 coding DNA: TGTGCCAGCAGTTATCTCAGGGTGGGAAACACTGAAGCTTTCTTT. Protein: CASSYLRVGNTEAFF.

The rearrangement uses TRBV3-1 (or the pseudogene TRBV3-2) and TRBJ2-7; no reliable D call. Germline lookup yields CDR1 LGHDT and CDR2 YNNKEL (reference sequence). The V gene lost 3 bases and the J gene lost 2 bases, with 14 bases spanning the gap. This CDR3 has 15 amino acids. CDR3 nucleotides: TGTGCCAGCAGCCAGACGGCGAGCGACGCCTACGAGCAGTACTTC. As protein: CASSQTASDAYEQYF.

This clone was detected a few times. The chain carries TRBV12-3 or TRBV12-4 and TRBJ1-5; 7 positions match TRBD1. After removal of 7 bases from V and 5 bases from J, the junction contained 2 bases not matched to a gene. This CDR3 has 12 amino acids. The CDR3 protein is CASKGQDQPQHF. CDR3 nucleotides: TGTGCCAGCAAAGGACAGGATCAGCCCCAGCATTTT.

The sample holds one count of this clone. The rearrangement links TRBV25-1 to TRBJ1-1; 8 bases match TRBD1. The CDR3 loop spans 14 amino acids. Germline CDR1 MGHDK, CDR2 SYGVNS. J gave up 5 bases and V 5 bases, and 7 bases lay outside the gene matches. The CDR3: CASSRSGGDTEAFF. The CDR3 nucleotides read TGTGCCAGCAGTCGGTCAGGGGGCGATACTGAAGCTTTCTTT.

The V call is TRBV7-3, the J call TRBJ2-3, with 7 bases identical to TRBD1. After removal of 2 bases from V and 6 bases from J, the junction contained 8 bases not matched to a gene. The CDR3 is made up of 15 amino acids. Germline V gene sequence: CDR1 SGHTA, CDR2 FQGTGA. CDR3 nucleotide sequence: TGTGCCAGCAGCTTAGAGGGGGCCGCACGGGATACGCAGTATTTT. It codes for CASSLEGAARDTQYF. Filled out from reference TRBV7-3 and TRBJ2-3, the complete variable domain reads GAGVSQTPSNKVTEKGKYVELRCDPISGHTALYWYRQSLGQGPEFLIYFQGTGAADDSGLPNDRFFAVRPEGSVSTLKIQRTERGDSAVYLCASSLEGAARDTQYFGPGTRLTVL.

CDR3 amino acids: CASSNAAGYNEQFF. The CDR3 DNA is TGTGCCAGCAGTAACGCGGCTGGCTACAATGAGCAGTTCTTC. This chain uses TRBV2 with TRBJ2-1; no clear D gene. Germline CDR1 reads SNHLY; CDR2 reads FYNNEI. Trimming left V 5 bases short and J 3 bases short, with 11 bases between. The length of the CDR3 is 14 residues.

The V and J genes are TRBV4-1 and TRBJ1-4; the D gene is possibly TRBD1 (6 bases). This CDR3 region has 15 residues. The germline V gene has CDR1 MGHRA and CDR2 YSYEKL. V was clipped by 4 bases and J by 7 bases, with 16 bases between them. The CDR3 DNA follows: TGCGCCAGCAGCCTCACCGGGACATTCACTGAAAAACTGTTTTTT. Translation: CASSLTGTFTEKLFF.

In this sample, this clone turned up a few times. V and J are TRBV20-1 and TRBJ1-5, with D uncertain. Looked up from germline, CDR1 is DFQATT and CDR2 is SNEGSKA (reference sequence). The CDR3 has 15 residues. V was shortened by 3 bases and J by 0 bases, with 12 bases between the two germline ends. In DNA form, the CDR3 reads TGCAGTGCTAGTAAGGCAGGATATAGCAATCAGCCCCAGCATTTT. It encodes CSASKAGYSNQPQHF.

The CDR3 sequence is CASSYPRTGQANTGELFF. CDR3 bases: TGTGCCAGCAGTTACCCAAGGACAGGGCAGGCGAACACCGGGGAGCTGTTTTTT. The chain combines TRBV6-2 or TRBV6-3 with TRBJ2-2; TRBD1 matches 8 bases. The CDR3 extends over 18 amino acids. V was pared by 2 bases and J by 0 bases, with 8 bases of the junction left unmatched. Germline V gene sequence: CDR1 MNHEY, CDR2 SVGEGT.